Below are 15 T cell receptor beta chains sequenced from a single sample in a study of tumor-infiltrating lymphocytes in localized non-small cell lung cancer. Profiled with immunoSEQ multiplex PCR; TCRdb holds only in-frame clones, not every one. The table lists more than 8,500 clones, about 80% of them singletons. The sample consisted of uninvolved lung tissue not adjacent to the tumor. The receptors were sampled from a human donor with non-small cell lung cancer.

This chain connects TRBV25-1 to TRBJ1-2; the D is unclear. This CDR3 comprises 11 residues. The germline V gene has CDR1 MGHDK and CDR2 SYGVNS. Between the trimmed V and J ends, which lost 7 bases and 1 base, there was a span of 4 bases. The CDR3 here is CASKFNYGYTF. The CDR3 nucleotides are TGTGCCAGCAAATTTAACTATGGCTACACCTTC.

The rearrangement uses TRBV5-1 and TRBJ2-6; D gene ambiguous. This CDR3 region has 15 residues. Trimming removed 7 bases at V and 0 bases at J, with 11 bases between. Germline V gene data show CDR1 as SGHRS and CDR2 as YFSETQ. CDR3 in amino acids: CASRPGGSGANVLTF. CDR3 DNA: TGCGCCAGCCGCCCCGGCGGCTCTGGGGCCAACGTCCTGACTTTC. The full variable domain, rest sourced from reference TRBV5-1 and TRBJ2-6, is KAGVTQTPRYLIKTRGQQVTLSCSPISGHRSVSWYQQTPGQGLQFLFEYFSETQRNKGNFPGRFSGRQFSNSRSEMNVSTLELGDSALYLCASRPGGSGANVLTFGAGSRLTVL.

This sequence joins TRBV7-6 and TRBJ2-2; possibly TRBD1 for D (6 bases). The CDR3 sequence is 13 residues long. The ends were cut back, 4 bases at V and 10 bases at J, with 13 bases in the middle. Per the germline V gene, CDR1 is SGHVS and CDR2 is FNYEAQ. The CDR3 region has the DNA TGTGCCAGCAGCTACCTAACAGGGATGGAGCTGTTTTTT. This translates into CASSYLTGMELFF.

The chain joins TRBV27 to TRBJ1-2; TRBD1 agrees at 9 bases. Looked up from germline, CDR1 is MNHEY and CDR2 is SMNVEV (reference sequence). The V gene end was trimmed by 0 bases and the J gene end by 4 bases; junction bases not matched to a gene: 6. CDR3 size: 16 residues. Written as DNA, the CDR3 is TGTGCCAGCAGTTTATCGGGACAGGGACTATCCTATGGCTACACCTTC. This translates into CASSLSGQGLSYGYTF.

This chain connects TRBV11-2 to TRBJ2-3, with 7 bases aligning to TRBD2. Germline V CDR1 and CDR2: SGHAT, FQNNGV. The CDR3 is 15 residues long. Germline trimming cut 2 bases from V and 4 bases from J; bases unmatched to any gene: 6. CDR3 sequence (DNA): TGTGCCAGCAGCTTATACGGGGGGAGCGCAGATACGCAGTATTTT. Translated: CASSLYGGSADTQYF.

The CDR3 DNA follows: TGTGCCAGCAGTTACTCCCGTTTGGCCGGTGCTGAAGCTTTCTTT. Translated: CASSYSRLAGAEAFF. V is TRBV6-5 and J is TRBJ1-1, with D unclear. Trimming took 0 bases from V and 6 from J, leaving 14 bases between them. The CDR3 runs 15 residues. Germline CDR1 reads MNHEY; CDR2 reads SVGAGI.

The CDR3: CASSSRFMNTEAFF. CDR3 DNA sequence: TGTGCCAGCAGCTCCAGGTTCATGAACACTGAAGCTTTCTTT. The chain couples TRBV7-9 to TRBJ1-1, with D unresolved. The CDR3 loop spans 14 amino acids. V was shortened by 4 bases and J by 0 bases, with 9 bases between the two germline ends. Germline V lookup: CDR1 SEHNR, CDR2 FQNEAQ (reference sequence).

The gene calls are TRBV21-1 and TRBJ1-5; whether TRBD1, the table's D call, matches the DNA was not checked. TRBV21-1 is assigned pseudogene status. There are 14 residues in the CDR3. In nucleotides, the CDR3 is TGTGCCAGAAAAAGGACAGCCGGGCGCCAGCCCCAGCATTTT. Its translation: CARKRTAGRQPQHF.

This clone was observed a single time. This chain uses TRBV9 with TRBJ1-5, with 10 bases identical to TRBD1. There are 15 residues in the CDR3. Germline V gene data show CDR1 as SGDLS and CDR2 as YYNGEE. V lost 2 bases to trimming and J lost 4 bases; unmatched junction nucleotides: 3. In DNA form, the CDR3 reads TGTGCCAGCAGCGTGGGGACAGGGGTTAATCAGCCCCAGCATTTT. Translated, it gives CASSVGTGVNQPQHF. The full variable domain, with the rest looked up from reference TRBV9 and TRBJ1-5, is DSGVTQTPKHLITATGQRVTLRCSPRSGDLSVYWYQQSLDQGLQFLIQYYNGEERAKGNILERFSAQQFPDLHSELNLSSLELGDSALYFCASSVGTGVNQPQHFGDGTRLSIL.

The CDR3 region has the DNA TGTGCCAGCAAAAGGCAACCGGTTTTGGAGCAGTTCTTC. As protein: CASKRQPVLEQFF. This sequence joins TRBV2 and TRBJ2-1; no definite D call. CDR1 and CDR2 from the germline V gene are SNHLY and FYNNEI. With 7 bases removed from V and 10 bases from J, the gap between germline ends came to 17 bases. This CDR3 spans 13 amino acids.

In its sample, this clone ranks as medium-sized. The CDR3 nucleotides are TGTGCCGCGAAACAGTCTAGCACAGATACGCAGTATTTT. It is translated as CAAKQSSTDTQYF. The chain uses TRBV27 and TRBJ2-3; D call uncertain. The CDR3 sequence is 13 residues long. Germline CDR1 and CDR2: MNHEY and SMNVEV (reference sequence). Trimming cost V 11 bases and J 0 bases, with 12 bases left between them.

This clone has a handful of counts. V and J are TRBV4-2 and TRBJ2-1; 8 bases line up with TRBD2. Looked up from germline, CDR1 is LGHNA and CDR2 is YNFKEQ. The V segment lost 4 bases and the J segment 5 bases; nucleotides outside the gene matches: 7. This CDR3 spans 15 amino acids. The CDR3 DNA sequence: TGTGCCAGCAGCCCCAGCGGGGGAGGTGACAATGAGCAGTTCTTC. Its protein product is CASSPSGGGDNEQFF.

V and J are TRBV5-1 and TRBJ2-1; TRBD2 matches 8 bases. This CDR3 comprises 16 residues. J was trimmed by 0 bases and V by 3 bases; bases with no gene match: 5. Germline CDR1 SGHRS, CDR2 YFSETQ. DNA of the CDR3: TGCGCCAGCAGCTCATCCGGGGGGGCCTCCTACAATGAGCAGTTCTTC. It yields the protein CASSSSGGASYNEQFF.

The CDR3 sequence: CALRGGEKLFF. The DNA for the CDR3 is TGTGCCCTCCGAGGGGGGGAAAAACTGTTTTTT. The rearrangement joins TRBV21-1 to TRBJ1-4. TRBV21-1 is a known pseudogene. The CDR3 totals 11 residues.

This clone was counted a few times. The rearrangement joins TRBV30 to TRBJ1-2; possibly TRBD1 for D (5 bases). Trimming took 0 bases from V and 8 from J, leaving 13 bases between them. The CDR3 is 13 amino acids. Germline V lookup: CDR1 GTSNPN, CDR2 SVGIG (reference sequence). The CDR3 loop is CAWSVNFRDGYTF. The DNA of the CDR3 is TGTGCCTGGAGTGTAAATTTCAGGGACGGCTACACCTTC. Using reference TRBV30 and TRBJ1-2 for the parts outside the CDR3, the full variable domain is SQTIHQWPATLVQPVGSPLSLECTVEGTSNPNLYWYRQAAGRGLQLLFYSVGIGQISSEVPQNLSASRPQDRQFILSSKKLLLSDSGFYLCAWSVNFRDGYTFGSGTRLTVV.